Listed here are 27 T cell receptor beta chains from one sample, sequenced in a study of CD8+ T cells in alopecia areata (dated by TCRdb to 2016 to 2019). Library generation was performed with the immunoSEQ multiplex PCR assay. RNA was extracted from all samples and reverse transcribed into cDNA, which served as template for TCR sequencing. In TCRdb, the immuneACCESS table is reduced to in-frame sequences with V and J assigned. These tables do not hold every clone; where another copy was compared, an unresolved V gene accounts for under half, and the others remain unexplained. The sample table records 90,000 to 150,000 clones; about 60% of these occur just once. About 3% of the sample comes from the top ten. Specimen: CD4+ T cells sorted from blood. The receptors originated from a human donor in good health.

The rearrangement uses TRBV25-1 and TRBJ2-3; 7 nucleotides agree with TRBD1. Germline V gene lookup returns CDR1 MGHDK and CDR2 SYGVNS. The ends lost 4 bases at V and 3 bases at J; junction bases unmatched: 1. The CDR3 totals 13 residues. In nucleotides, the CDR3 is TGTGCCAGCAGTGTGACAGGGACAGATACGCAGTATTTT. Translated, it gives CASSVTGTDTQYF.

The chain combines TRBV4-1 with TRBJ1-1; 10 bases are a match to TRBD1. Trimming at V came to 0 bases and at J to 5 bases, leaving 3 bases not matched to a gene. The germline CDR1 and CDR2 sequences are MGHRA and YSYEKL. This CDR3 comprises 15 residues. CDR3 region: CASSQDRTGGTEAFF. The CDR3 coding sequence is TGCGCCAGCAGCCAAGACAGGACAGGGGGGACTGAAGCTTTCTTT.

This chain joins TRBV30 and TRBJ2-3; no clear D gene. The CDR3 is made up of 12 amino acids. Trimming shortened V by 1 base and J by 6 bases, and 8 bases separated the two germline ends. Germline V gene lookup returns CDR1 GTSNPN and CDR2 SVGIG (reference sequence). CDR3 nucleotide sequence: TGTGCCTGGAGTGGGGGTAAGGATACGCAGTATTTT. Amino acid sequence: CAWSGGKDTQYF.

V is TRBV6-1 and J is TRBJ1-2, with unresolved D. Germline lookup yields CDR1 MNHNS and CDR2 SASEGT. The CDR3 is 12 amino acids. V was cut by 3 bases and J by 13 bases, with 15 bases left in between. CDR3: CASSDVRSSGTF. The CDR3 coding sequence is TGTGCCAGCAGTGATGTTAGGTCCTCGGGCACCTTC.

This clone was seen only a few times. J is TRBJ2-6 and V is TRBV4-2; 9 nucleotides match TRBD2. J was trimmed by 0 bases and V by 2 bases; bases with no gene match: 2. CDR3 size: 17 residues. CDR1 LGHNA and CDR2 YNFKEQ come from the germline V gene. CDR3 in DNA: TGTGCCAGCAGCCAAACGACTAGCGGCTCTGGGGCCAACGTCCTGACTTTC. It specifies CASSQTTSGSGANVLTF.

V is TRBV7-9 and J is TRBJ2-2; D may be TRBD2 (7 bases). V lost 5 bases and J lost 5, with 24 bases in between. The CDR3 is made up of 18 amino acids. Germline V lookup: CDR1 SEHNR, CDR2 FQNEAQ (reference sequence). CDR3 protein: CASSPHGGGPGGTGELFF. Here the CDR3 DNA reads TGTGCCAGCAGCCCCCATGGGGGGGGGCCAGGAGGTACCGGGGAGCTGTTTTTT.

This clone was counted only a few times. The V and J genes are TRBV21-1 and TRBJ1-5. TRBV21-1 is described as a pseudogene. This CDR3 region has 17 residues. In DNA, the CDR3 is TGTGCCAGCAGCCAGCTCCCGGGGACGGGTAAAAATCAGCCCCAGCATTTT. It encodes CASSQLPGTGKNQPQHF.

This clone was recorded once. The chain has TRBV19 and TRBJ2-2; 7 bases agree with TRBD1. The CDR3 covers 14 residues. Losses at the gene ends were 7 bases for V and 0 bases for J; bases not matched to a gene: 2. Germline V CDR1 and CDR2: LNHDA, SQIVND (reference sequence). The CDR3 DNA is TGTGCCAGTACGGACAGGCCGAACACCGGGGAGCTGTTTTTT. Residues: CASTDRPNTGELFF.

The rearrangement joins TRBV6-5 to TRBJ1-2; 12 bases line up with TRBD1. The V and J ends lost 3 bases and 6 bases, in that order; junction bases with no gene match: 5. The CDR3 contains 15 residues. From germline, CDR1 is MNHEY and CDR2 SVGAGI. DNA of the CDR3: TGTGCCAGCAGTTATCGGGACAGGGGGCTTGATGGCTACACCTTC. The encoded protein is CASSYRDRGLDGYTF.

CDR3 coding DNA: TGTGCCAGCAAGGCTAGCGGATCCCAACTGGGGGAGACCCAGTACTTC. Translated: CASKASGSQLGETQYF. The chain uses TRBV2 and TRBJ2-5; 7 bases agree with TRBD2. Germline V gene lookup returns CDR1 SNHLY and CDR2 FYNNEI. The CDR3 is made up of 16 amino acids. J lost 5 bases, V lost 7 bases, and 16 bases had no gene match.

In this sample, this clone turned up a few times. The chain has TRBV7-2 and TRBJ1-5, with a possible D match to TRBD1 (5 bases). Per the germline V gene, CDR1 is SGHTA and CDR2 is FQGNSA. The CDR3 runs to 16 residues. Trimming removed 3 bases from V and 2 bases from J, with 14 bases in between. DNA for the CDR3: TGTGCCAGCAGCTTCTTCCAGGGTGATCGCAATCAGCCCCAGCATTTT. This codes for CASSFFQGDRNQPQHF.

The chain recombines TRBV27 with TRBJ1-3, with D maybe TRBD1 (6 bases). The CDR3 spans 16 residues. The V end was cut by 5 bases, the J end by 11 bases, with 25 bases between. Germline CDR1 is MNHEY and CDR2 is SMNVEV (reference sequence). CDR3 DNA: TGTGCCAGCAGTCCTTCCCGTGCAGGGGAGACGTTCCCCATATATTTT. This gives the protein CASSPSRAGETFPIYF.

This chain links TRBV4-1 with TRBJ1-4; D gene ambiguous. The CDR3 is made up of 17 amino acids. The V and J ends lost 2 bases and 6 bases respectively, with 19 bases between them. The germline V gene encodes CDR1 MGHRA and CDR2 YSYEKL. CDR3 amino acids: CASSQFPIHRDHEKLFF. The CDR3 DNA is TGCGCCAGCAGCCAATTTCCGATCCACCGGGATCATGAAAAACTGTTTTTT.

The chain combines TRBV5-4 with TRBJ1-5; D may be TRBD1 (5 bases). Between the trimmed V and J ends, which lost 2 bases and 6 bases, there was a span of 9 bases. The CDR3 contains 13 residues. Germline V CDR1 and CDR2: SGHNT, YYREEE (reference sequence). In DNA form, the CDR3 reads TGTGCCAGCAGCTTCCAGGGCACTCAGCCCCAGCATTTT. It codes for CASSFQGTQPQHF.

This clone was found once. The chain carries TRBV30 and TRBJ1-1; no firm D call. The CDR3 has 13 amino acids. The V end was cut by 0 bases, the J end by 1 base, with 6 bases between. Germline loops: CDR1 GTSNPN, CDR2 SVGIG (reference sequence). The CDR3 reads CAWSVPKNTEAFF. CDR3 DNA: TGTGCCTGGAGTGTACCCAAGAACACTGAAGCTTTCTTT. Supplemented by reference TRBV30 and TRBJ1-1, the full variable domain reads SQTIHQWPATLVQPVGSPLSLECTVEGTSNPNLYWYRQAAGRGLQLLFYSVGIGQISSEVPQNLSASRPQDRQFILSSKKLLLSDSGFYLCAWSVPKNTEAFFGQGTRLTVV.

The chain is built from TRBV10-1 and TRBJ1-1; 10 nucleotides agree with TRBD1. The CDR3 covers 16 residues. Per germline, CDR1 WNHNN and CDR2 SYGVQD (reference sequence). Trimming took 6 bases from V and 1 from J; bases not matched to a gene: 8. The CDR3 bases are TGCGCCAGCAGAAGACAGGGGGCAATCAGGAACACTGAAGCTTTCTTT. Protein sequence: CASRRQGAIRNTEAFF.

This chain uses TRBV5-6 with TRBJ1-6, with 12 bases that match TRBD1. CDR1 is SGHDT and CDR2 is YYEEEE in the germline V gene. V dropped 2 bases and J dropped 14; count of bases not matched to a gene: 11. This CDR3 has 16 residues. CDR3 DNA: TGTGCCAGCAGCTTCCGAGCCGGGACAGGGGGCGGATCCCTCCACTTT. The encoded protein is CASSFRAGTGGGSLHF. The entire variable domain, with the rest obtained from reference TRBV5-6 and TRBJ1-6, is as follows: DAGVTQSPTHLIKTRGQQVTLRCSPKSGHDTVSWYQQALGQGPQFIFQYYEEEERQRGNFPDRFSGHQFPNYSSELNVNALLLGDSALYLCASSFRAGTGGGSLHFGNGTRLTVT.

This clone was recorded only once. Additional DNA sequences in this sample encode the identical CDR3. This rearrangement joins TRBV27 to TRBJ1-1, with D unresolved. Trimming left V 3 bases short and J 1 base short, with 6 bases between. The CDR3 loop spans 13 amino acids. The germline V gene has CDR1 MNHEY and CDR2 SMNVEV (reference sequence). CDR3 in amino acids: CASSLEGNTEAFF. The DNA for the CDR3 is TGTGCCAGCAGTTTGGAAGGGAACACTGAAGCTTTCTTT.

The chain employs TRBV4-1 and TRBJ1-2; D may be TRBD1 (5 bases). Trimming pared 4 bases from V and 4 bases from J, leaving 13 bases between. The CDR3 covers 14 residues. Germline CDR1 and CDR2: MGHRA and YSYEKL. CDR3: CASSLRVGRYGYTF. The CDR3 bases are TGCGCCAGCAGCCTCAGGGTCGGTCGCTATGGCTACACCTTC.

The CDR3 spells CASNRDSYGYTF. The CDR3 region has the DNA TGTGCCTCCAACCGGGACAGCTATGGCTACACCTTC. This chain joins TRBV7-9 and TRBJ1-2, with 7 bases that match TRBD1. V dropped 11 bases and J dropped 4; count of bases not matched to a gene: 7. The germline gives CDR1 SEHNR, CDR2 FQNEAQ (reference sequence). This CDR3 is built from 12 residues.

In this sample, this clone is medium-sized (0.01 to 0.1%). The chain employs TRBV19 and TRBJ2-1; 7 bases align to TRBD1. In germline, CDR1 is LNHDA, CDR2 SQIVND (reference sequence). J lost 6 bases, V lost 8 bases, and 10 bases had no gene match. This CDR3 spans 14 amino acids. The DNA for the CDR3 is TGTGCCAGTGGACGCGACAGGGCTTCCAATGAGCAGTTCTTC. This sequence encodes CASGRDRASNEQFF.

The V call is TRBV25-1, the J call TRBJ2-1; TRBD1 aligns across 10 bases. V gave up 9 bases and J gave up 6 bases; unmatched junction bases: 5. CDR1 is MGHDK and CDR2 is SYGVNS in the germline V gene. CDR3 length equals 13 residues. DNA for the CDR3: TGTGCCAGTAGGACAGGGGGGAGCAATGAGCAGTTCTTC. It is translated as CASRTGGSNEQFF.

The chain is built from TRBV6-1 and TRBJ2-3, with D tentatively TRBD1 (6 bases). Germline values: CDR1 MNHNS, CDR2 SASEGT. The CDR3 is 15 residues long. Trimming removed 4 bases at V and 3 bases at J, with 14 bases between. The CDR3 here is CASSGIRGRTDTQYF. CDR3 sequence (DNA): TGTGCCAGCAGTGGAATAAGGGGGAGAACAGATACGCAGTATTTT.

The chain recombines TRBV29-1 with TRBJ1-2; D gene unclear. CDR1 is SQVTM and CDR2 is ANQGSEA in the germline V gene. The CDR3 has 12 residues. V was clipped by 3 bases and J by 5 bases, with 10 bases between them. The CDR3 bases are TGCAGCGTTGATGACATTCGATATGGCTACACCTTC. The encoded protein is CSVDDIRYGYTF.

The chain recombines TRBV11-2 with TRBJ2-5; D is unclear. This CDR3 has 14 amino acids. CDR1 is SGHAT, CDR2 FQNNGV, per germline. V was cut by 4 bases and J by 7 bases, with 16 bases left in between. CDR3 protein: CASSSGNTPGTQYF. As DNA, the CDR3 is TGTGCCAGCAGCTCGGGCAACACGCCGGGGACCCAGTACTTC.

A few counts support this clone. The rearrangement links TRBV29-1 to TRBJ2-3; TRBD2 is a possible D gene (5 bases). Germline CDR1 and CDR2: SQVTM and ANQGSEA. CDR3 length equals 11 residues. V lost 8 bases and J lost 3, with 9 bases in between. CDR3 sequence reads: CSSGGTDTQYF. CDR3 sequence (DNA): TGCAGCTCCGGCGGGACAGATACGCAGTATTTT.

CDR3 protein: CASRSTGSTDTQYF. The CDR3 nucleotides are TGCGCCAGCAGGTCGACAGGAAGCACAGATACGCAGTATTTT. The chain uses TRBV5-1 and TRBJ2-3; D is perhaps TRBD1 (6 bases). This CDR3 spans 14 amino acids. V lost 5 bases and J lost 0, with 10 bases in between. CDR1 and CDR2 (germline): SGHRS, YFSETQ.